This TCR beta chain was identified in a study of neoadjuvant anti-PD-1 for oral cavity cancer. In the study overall: Most patients had three to four biweekly doses of 3 mg/kg nivolumab before resection. Patients without progression received a fourth nivolumab dose around day 43, then surgical resection on days 50-56.

As for this clone: Its antigen remains unknown.

V was clipped by 0 bases and J by 2 bases, with 18 bases between them. The CDR3 consists of 18 residues. Per the germline V gene, CDR1 is MGHRA and CDR2 is YSYEKL. The study's findings and limits: Greater tumor shrinkage accompanied bigger post-treatment sizes of preexisting clones.

Here immunoSEQ multiplex PCR was the method, and the copy in TCRdb shows in-frame clones only, minus some. The data show about 15,000 clones, around 34% seen once. Time point described: after neoadjuvant nivolumab, at surgical resection. The TCR was taken from a person between 40 and 79 years old with oral cavity squamous cell carcinoma. This chain links TRBV4-1 with TRBJ2-3; TRBD2 might be the D (6 bases). The sample consisted of tumor tissue, taken after nivolumab (anti-PD-1) treatment. This CDR3 is CASSQDGGITLPTDTQYF. In DNA, the CDR3 is TGCGCCAGCAGCCAAGATGGGGGGATCACCCTCCCCACAGATACGCAGTATTTT.